Following are 16 T cell receptor beta chains from one sample sequenced in a study of T cell changes during pregnancy in multiple sclerosis. Measured with immunoSEQ multiplex PCR; TCRdb has only the in-frame clones, and not every one. The profile shows some 70,000 clones, almost 95% of them singletons. The starting material was CD8+ T cells from peripheral blood mononuclear cells, obtained in the third trimester of pregnancy. All receptors derive from a female donor in good health, enrolled as a control in a pregnancy study.

The chain has TRBV19 and TRBJ2-3; D gene ambiguous. The germline V gene encodes CDR1 LNHDA and CDR2 SQIVND (reference sequence). V was clipped by 5 bases and J by 4 bases, with 22 bases between them. This CDR3 contains 17 residues. The CDR3 here is CASSLSPRSAFADTQYF. The CDR3 DNA reads as TGTGCCAGTAGTCTTTCCCCTAGGTCAGCGTTCGCAGATACGCAGTATTTT.

This clone was counted once. This chain joins TRBV27 and TRBJ1-1, with a tentative D call TRBD1 (5 bases). This CDR3 is built from 11 residues. Per germline, CDR1 MNHEY and CDR2 SMNVEV (reference sequence). Deletions cut 4 bases from V and 9 bases from J, with 9 bases between. CDR3 sequence reads: CASSYQGKAFF. The CDR3 DNA follows: TGTGCCAGCAGTTACCAGGGTAAAGCTTTCTTT.

The chain employs TRBV30 and TRBJ1-5; D perhaps matches TRBD1 (6 bases). Germline lookup yields CDR1 GTSNPN and CDR2 SVGIG (reference sequence). Trimming shortened V by 3 bases and J by 3 bases, and 12 bases separated the two germline ends. The CDR3 contains 14 residues. CDR3 nucleotides: TGTGCCTGGAGCCCGGACAGCTTCAATCAGCCCCAGCATTTT. It codes for CAWSPDSFNQPQHF.

In regard to this clone: One end of the junction varies from germline; a read error may be responsible. Different DNA sequences within this sample yield the same CDR3. J is TRBJ1-5 and V is TRBV6-5, with TRBD1 identical over 9 bases. The CDR3 contains 14 residues. The germline gives CDR1 MNHEY, CDR2 SVGAGI. This chain's CDR3 is CASSPRTGVQPQHF. In DNA, the CDR3 is TGCGCCAGCAGTCCCAGGACAGGGGTTCAGCCCCAGCATTTT.

The rearrangement joins TRBV27 to TRBJ2-7; D remains ambiguous. Germline V gene lookup returns CDR1 MNHEY and CDR2 SMNVEV (reference sequence). This CDR3 contains 13 residues. V gave up 2 bases and J gave up 0 bases, with 5 bases separating them. CDR3 sequence (DNA): TGTGCCAGCAGTTTACCCCGCTCCTACGAGCAGTACTTC. It is translated as CASSLPRSYEQYF.

The rearrangement links TRBV19 to TRBJ1-4; D is possibly TRBD1 (5 bases). This CDR3 region has 16 residues. Germline V gives CDR1 LNHDA, CDR2 SQIVND (reference sequence). Trimming removed 6 bases at V and 3 bases at J, with 17 bases between. CDR3 in amino acids: CASRNRAGGANEKLFF. CDR3 bases: TGTGCCAGTAGAAATAGGGCGGGAGGGGCTAATGAAAAACTGTTTTTT.

The chain joins TRBV5-1 to TRBJ2-6; 7 nucleotides match TRBD1. This CDR3 region has 18 residues. J was trimmed by 0 bases and V by 4 bases; bases with no gene match: 10. Germline values: CDR1 SGHRS, CDR2 YFSETQ. CDR3 sequence reads: CASSPAGTDTSGANVLTF. As DNA, the CDR3 is TGCGCCAGCAGCCCTGCCGGGACAGACACCTCTGGGGCCAACGTCCTGACTTTC.

V gene TRBV4-1 combines with J gene TRBJ1-6; D gene uncertain. CDR1 and CDR2 (germline): MGHRA, YSYEKL. V lost 0 bases, J lost 3 bases, and 6 bases lay in between. This CDR3 is 15 amino acids long. In nucleotides, the CDR3 is TGCGCCAGCAGCCAAGAGAGGTTCTATAATTCACCCCTCCACTTT. This translates into CASSQERFYNSPLHF.

This clone was seen just once. This sequence joins TRBV28 and TRBJ2-7; the D gene is possibly TRBD1 (6 bases). This CDR3 region has 16 residues. V lost 4 bases and J lost 2, with 18 bases in between. Looked up from germline, CDR1 is MDHEN and CDR2 is SYDVKM. Here the CDR3 DNA reads TGTGCCAGCAGTTCTCCCTTGACAGGCTTCCCCTACGAGCAGTACTTC. Its translation: CASSSPLTGFPYEQYF.

This chain links TRBV5-4 with TRBJ1-1, with D perhaps TRBD1 (6 bases). Trimming left V 4 bases short and J 4 bases short, with 17 bases between. The V gene's germline CDR1 is SGHNT and CDR2 YYREEE (reference sequence). CDR3 size: 15 residues. CDR3: CASSGQTGPSTEAFF. The CDR3 DNA is TGTGCCAGCAGCGGTCAAACAGGGCCGAGCACTGAAGCTTTCTTT.

This clone occurred many times. This rearrangement joins TRBV19 to TRBJ1-1; 7 nucleotides agree with TRBD1. The germline gives CDR1 LNHDA, CDR2 SQIVND (reference sequence). There are 16 residues in the CDR3. The junction had 16 bases not matched to a gene; V was cut back by 9 bases and J by 3 bases. CDR3 amino acids: CASEPGGDRVHTEAFF. CDR3 sequence (DNA): TGTGCCAGCGAACCTGGGGGAGACAGGGTGCACACTGAAGCTTTCTTT.

V is TRBV4-3 and J is TRBJ2-5; D is uncertain. This CDR3 is built from 15 residues. Germline loops: CDR1 LGHNA, CDR2 YSLEER. The V end was cut by 2 bases, the J end by 2 bases, with 12 bases between. CDR3 sequence reads: CASSQIMSEQETQYF. The DNA of the CDR3 is TGCGCCAGCAGCCAAATCATGTCCGAGCAAGAGACCCAGTACTTC.

The chain links TRBV7-9 to TRBJ2-5, with TRBD1 matching over 7 bases. Germline V gene sequence: CDR1 SEHNR, CDR2 FQNEAQ (reference sequence). The CDR3 totals 14 residues. Trimming took 6 bases from V and 5 from J; bases not matched to a gene: 9. CDR3 region: CASRPKQGQETQYF. In DNA form, the CDR3 reads TGTGCCAGCAGACCGAAACAGGGACAGGAGACCCAGTACTTC.

V and J are TRBV15 and TRBJ2-7; D may be TRBD2 (5 bases). CDR3 length: 15 amino acids. Germline V gene sequence: CDR1 LNHNV, CDR2 YYDKDF (reference sequence). Trimming took off 3 bases at V and 1 base at J, with 13 bases between the two ends. CDR3 loop: CATSREDGVSYEQYF. The CDR3 DNA sequence: TGTGCCACCAGCAGGGAGGACGGAGTATCCTACGAGCAGTACTTC.

The chain couples TRBV4-1 to TRBJ2-7; the D is unclear. The CDR3 is 13 residues long. V lost 0 bases and J lost 1, with 4 bases in between. CDR1 MGHRA and CDR2 YSYEKL come from the germline V gene. Here the CDR3 DNA reads TGCGCCAGCAGCCAAGAACGGTCCTACGAGCAGTACTTC. Protein: CASSQERSYEQYF.

The CDR3 coding sequence is TGTGCCTGGAGTTTAACTAGCGGGGGATACAATGAGCAGTTCTTC. Its protein is CAWSLTSGGYNEQFF. This rearrangement joins TRBV30 to TRBJ2-1, with 11 bases lining up with TRBD2. The germline V gene has CDR1 GTSNPN and CDR2 SVGIG (reference sequence). V shed 2 bases, J shed 4 bases, and the junction held 4 bases outside the gene matches. The CDR3 contains 15 residues. Supplemented by reference TRBV30 and TRBJ2-1, the full variable domain reads SQTIHQWPATLVQPVGSPLSLECTVEGTSNPNLYWYRQAAGRGLQLLFYSVGIGQISSEVPQNLSASRPQDRQFILSSKKLLLSDSGFYLCAWSLTSGGYNEQFFGPGTRLTVL.